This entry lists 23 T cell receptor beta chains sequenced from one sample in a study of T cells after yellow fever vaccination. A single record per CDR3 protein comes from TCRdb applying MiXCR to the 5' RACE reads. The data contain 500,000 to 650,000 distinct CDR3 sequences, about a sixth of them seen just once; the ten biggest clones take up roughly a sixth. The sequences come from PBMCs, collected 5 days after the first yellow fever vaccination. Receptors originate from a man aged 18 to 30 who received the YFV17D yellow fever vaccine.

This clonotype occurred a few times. CDR3 nucleotide sequence: TGCGCCAGCAGCAGAGACCTGGGGGGTCTGCCTGAAGCTTTCTTT. This gives the protein CASSRDLGGLPEAFF. The chain joins TRBV5-1 to TRBJ1-1; the D gene is possibly TRBD1 (5 bases). Trimming stripped 4 bases from V and 6 bases from J, with 19 bases between. CDR1 SGHRS and CDR2 YFSETQ come from the germline V gene. The CDR3 consists of 15 residues.

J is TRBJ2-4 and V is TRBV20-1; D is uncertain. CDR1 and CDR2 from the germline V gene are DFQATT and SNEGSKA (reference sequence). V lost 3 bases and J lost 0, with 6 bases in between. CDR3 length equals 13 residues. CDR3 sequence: CSASSVAKNIQYF. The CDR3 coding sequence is TGCAGTGCTAGTTCGGTAGCCAAAAACATTCAGTACTTC.

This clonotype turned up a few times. This CDR3 reads CASSLGFSGGLEQYF. CDR3 bases: TGTGCCAGCAGCTTGGGTTTTAGCGGGGGATTGGAGCAGTACTTC. The rearrangement uses TRBV7-9 and TRBJ2-7; 9 nucleotides align to TRBD2. The junction had 10 bases not matched to a gene; V was cut back by 3 bases and J by 7 bases. The CDR3 is 15 amino acids. CDR1 is SEHNR, CDR2 FQNEAQ, per germline (reference sequence).

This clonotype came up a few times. This CDR3 is CAISRTRSEAQYF. In DNA, the CDR3 is TGTGCCATCAGCAGGACTAGGTCAGAGGCGCAGTATTTT. The chain has TRBV10-3 and TRBJ2-3; TRBD2 matches at 7 bases. This CDR3 region has 13 residues. V shed 6 bases and J 10 bases; nucleotides not matched to a gene: 10. Germline V gene lookup returns CDR1 ENHRY and CDR2 SYGVKD.

CDR3 bases: TGTGCCAGCAGCCCTCCCGGACAGGGGGCGATCTACAATGAGCAGTTCTTC. The encoded protein is CASSPPGQGAIYNEQFF. The chain combines TRBV7-9 with TRBJ2-1; TRBD1 aligns across 11 bases. The germline V gene encodes CDR1 SEHNR and CDR2 FQNEAQ (reference sequence). The trim removed 5 bases at V and 3 bases at J, leaving 9 bases unmatched. The CDR3 runs to 17 residues.

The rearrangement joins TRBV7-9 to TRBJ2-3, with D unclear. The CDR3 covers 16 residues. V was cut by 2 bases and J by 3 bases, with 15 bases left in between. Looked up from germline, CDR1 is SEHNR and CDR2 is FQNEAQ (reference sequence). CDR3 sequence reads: CASSLMVLGGTDTQYF. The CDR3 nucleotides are TGTGCCAGCAGCTTAATGGTACTTGGCGGTACAGATACGCAGTATTTT.

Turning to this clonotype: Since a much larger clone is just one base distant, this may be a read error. The CDR3: CASSQDQNSDMNTEAFF. The CDR3 DNA is TGCGCCAGCAGCCAAGATCAGAACAGCGATATGAACACTGAAGCTTTCTTT. The V gene is TRBV4-1, the J gene TRBJ1-1; no reliable D call. The germline V gene encodes CDR1 MGHRA and CDR2 YSYEKL. Trimming left V 0 bases short and J 0 bases short, with 14 bases between. CDR3 length: 17 amino acids.

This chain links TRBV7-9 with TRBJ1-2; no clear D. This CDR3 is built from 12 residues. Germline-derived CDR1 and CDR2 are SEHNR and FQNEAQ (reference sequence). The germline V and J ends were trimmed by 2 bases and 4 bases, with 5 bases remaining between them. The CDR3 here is CASSLSPYGYTF. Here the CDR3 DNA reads TGTGCCAGCAGCTTAAGTCCCTATGGCTACACCTTC.

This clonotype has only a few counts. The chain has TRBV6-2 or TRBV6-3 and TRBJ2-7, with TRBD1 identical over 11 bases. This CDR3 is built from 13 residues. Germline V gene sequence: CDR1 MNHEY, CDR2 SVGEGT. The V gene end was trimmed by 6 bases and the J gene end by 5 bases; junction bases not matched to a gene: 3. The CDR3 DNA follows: TGTGCCAGCAGGGACAGGGGGCACAACGAGCAGTACGTC. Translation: CASRDRGHNEQYV.

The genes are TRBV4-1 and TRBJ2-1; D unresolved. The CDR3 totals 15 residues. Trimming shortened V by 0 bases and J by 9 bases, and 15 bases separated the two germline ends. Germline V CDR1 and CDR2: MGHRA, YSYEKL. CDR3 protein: CASSQDAGSFIEQFF. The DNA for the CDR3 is TGCGCCAGCAGCCAAGATGCTGGTAGCTTTATTGAGCAGTTCTTC.

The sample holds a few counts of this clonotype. CDR3 nucleotides: TGCAGTGCCTCTCTAGGGAGCAATCAGCCCCAGCATTTT. Translation: CSASLGSNQPQHF. The V and J genes are TRBV20-1 and TRBJ1-5, with no clear D. This CDR3 region has 13 residues. The V gene's germline CDR1 is DFQATT and CDR2 SNEGSKA (reference sequence). The germline V and J ends were trimmed by 6 bases and 1 base, with 10 bases remaining between them.

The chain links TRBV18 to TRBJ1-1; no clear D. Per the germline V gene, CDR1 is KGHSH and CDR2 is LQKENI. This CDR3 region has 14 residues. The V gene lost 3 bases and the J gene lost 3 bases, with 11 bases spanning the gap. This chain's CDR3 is CASSPYKGDTEAFF. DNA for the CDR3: TGTGCCAGCTCACCTTATAAGGGTGACACTGAAGCTTTCTTT.

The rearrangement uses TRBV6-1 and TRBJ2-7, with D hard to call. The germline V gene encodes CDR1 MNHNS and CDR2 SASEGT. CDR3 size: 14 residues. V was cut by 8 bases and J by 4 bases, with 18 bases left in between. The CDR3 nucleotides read TGTGCCAGCGCCCCTGGGTCCCAGATTTACGAGCAGTACGTC. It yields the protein CASAPGSQIYEQYV.

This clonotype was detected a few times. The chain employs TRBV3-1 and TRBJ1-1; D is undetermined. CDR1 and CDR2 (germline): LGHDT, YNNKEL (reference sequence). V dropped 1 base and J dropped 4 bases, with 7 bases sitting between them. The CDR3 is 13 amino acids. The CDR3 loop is CASSQGRLTEAFF. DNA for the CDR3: TGTGCCAGCAGCCAAGGTCGGCTCACTGAAGCTTTCTTT. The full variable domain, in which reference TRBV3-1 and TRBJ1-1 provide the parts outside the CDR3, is DTAVSQTPKYLVTQMGNDKSIKCEQNLGHDTMYWYKQDSKKFLKIMFSYNNKELIINETVPNRFSPKSPDKAHLNLHINSLELGDSAVYFCASSQGRLTEAFFGQGTRLTVV.

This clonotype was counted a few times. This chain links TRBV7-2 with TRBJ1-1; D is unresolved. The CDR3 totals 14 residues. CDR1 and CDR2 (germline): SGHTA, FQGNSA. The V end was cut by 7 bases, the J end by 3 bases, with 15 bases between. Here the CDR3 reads CASILGSRYTEAFF. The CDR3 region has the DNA TGTGCCAGCATCCTCGGATCCCGTTACACTGAAGCTTTCTTT.

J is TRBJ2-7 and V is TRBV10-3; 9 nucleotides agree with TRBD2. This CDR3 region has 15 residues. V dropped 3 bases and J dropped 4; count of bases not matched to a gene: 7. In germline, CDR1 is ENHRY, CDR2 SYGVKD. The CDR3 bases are TGTGCCATCAGTGACCCAAGCGGGGGGTCTTACGAGCAGTACGTC. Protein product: CAISDPSGGSYEQYV.

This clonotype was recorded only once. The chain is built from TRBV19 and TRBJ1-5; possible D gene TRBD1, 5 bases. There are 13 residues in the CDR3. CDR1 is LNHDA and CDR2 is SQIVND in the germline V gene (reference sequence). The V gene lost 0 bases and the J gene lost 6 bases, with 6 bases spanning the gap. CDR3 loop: CASSIDQGQPQHF. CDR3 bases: TGTGCCAGTAGTATAGATCAGGGTCAGCCCCAGCATTTT.

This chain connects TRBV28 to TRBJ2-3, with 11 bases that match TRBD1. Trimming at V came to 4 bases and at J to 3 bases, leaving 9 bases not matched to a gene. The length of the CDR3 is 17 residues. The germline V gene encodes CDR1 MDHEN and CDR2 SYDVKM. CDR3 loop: CASSSTPRDRGTDTQYF. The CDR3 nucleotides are TGTGCCAGCAGTTCCACCCCCCGGGACAGGGGGACAGATACGCAGTATTTT.

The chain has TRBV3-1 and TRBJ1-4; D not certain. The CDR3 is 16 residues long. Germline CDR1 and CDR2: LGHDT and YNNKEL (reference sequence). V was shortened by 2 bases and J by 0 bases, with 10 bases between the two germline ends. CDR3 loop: CASSQTQPATNEKLFF. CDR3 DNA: TGTGCCAGCAGCCAAACGCAGCCTGCAACTAATGAAAAACTGTTTTTT.

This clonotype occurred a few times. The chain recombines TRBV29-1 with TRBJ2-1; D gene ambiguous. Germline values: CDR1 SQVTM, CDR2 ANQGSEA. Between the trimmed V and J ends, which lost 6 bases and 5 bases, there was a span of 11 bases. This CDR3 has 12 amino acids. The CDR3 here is CSVVIRHNEQFF. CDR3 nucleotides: TGCAGCGTCGTTATCCGACACAATGAGCAGTTCTTC.

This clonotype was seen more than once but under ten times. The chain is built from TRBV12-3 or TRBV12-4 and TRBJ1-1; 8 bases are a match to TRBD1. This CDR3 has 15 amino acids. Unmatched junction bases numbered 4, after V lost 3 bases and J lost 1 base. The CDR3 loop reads CASSLNGQGNTEAFF. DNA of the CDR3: TGTGCCAGCAGTTTGAACGGACAGGGGAACACTGAAGCTTTCTTT.

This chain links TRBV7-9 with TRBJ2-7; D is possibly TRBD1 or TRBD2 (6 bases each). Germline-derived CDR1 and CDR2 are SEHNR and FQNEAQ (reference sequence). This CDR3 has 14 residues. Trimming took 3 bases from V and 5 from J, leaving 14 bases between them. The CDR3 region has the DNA TGTGCCAGCAGCTTCGGAGGGGGGAACGACGAGCAGTACTTC. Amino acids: CASSFGGGNDEQYF. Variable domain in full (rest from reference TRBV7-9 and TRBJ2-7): DTGVSQNPRHKITKRGQNVTFRCDPISEHNRLYWYRQTLGQGPEFLTYFQNEAQLEKSRLLSDRFSAERPKGSFSTLEIQRTEQGDSAMYLCASSFGGGNDEQYFGPGTRLTVT.

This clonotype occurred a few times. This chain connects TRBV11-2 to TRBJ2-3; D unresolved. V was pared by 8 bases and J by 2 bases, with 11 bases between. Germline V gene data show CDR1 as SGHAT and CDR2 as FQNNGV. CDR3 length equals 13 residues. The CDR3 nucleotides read TGTGCCAGCCAGGATCTGTCCACAGATACGCAGTATTTT. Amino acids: CASQDLSTDTQYF.